The rows below give T cell receptor beta chains drawn from one sample of a study of T-cell memory formation after mild COVID-19. TCRdb re-analysed the 5' RACE reads in MiXCR, keeping a single row per CDR3 protein. The sample has more than 300,000 distinct CDR3 sequences; around 15% are singletons. The material sequenced was PBMCs or a T cell subset sorted from them (not recorded which). The receptors derive from a man in his late teens or twenties who had mild COVID-19 (a few samples of this study predate the infection). Cell type and time point are not known. Both conserved end residues are part of each CDR3. D genes are given only for firm matches. Expanded clones get a size class; other rows say once, few or many, or leave the size out.

J gene	clone size	V gene	D gene	CDR3 DNA	CDR3 protein
TRBJ1-1	-	TRBV6-2/TRBV6-3	TRBD1	TGTGCCAGCAGTCTCTCCGGGACAGGGGGCGTCGGCACTGAAGCTTTCTTT	CASSLSGTGGVGTEAFF
TRBJ2-7	once	TRBV5-6	-	TGTGCCAGCAGCCCAGGCACGGCGGGGGCCCCCTCCTACGAGCAGTACTTC	CASSPGTAGAPSYEQYF
TRBJ1-5	few	TRBV6-5	-	TGTGCCAGCAGTGGGACCGGGACGGCGAATCAGCCCCAGCATTTT	CASSGTGTANQPQHF
TRBJ1-1	-	TRBV7-3	-	TGTGCCAGCAGCTTACGCTCGAACACTGAAGCTTTCTTT	CASSLRSNTEAFF
TRBJ1-1	-	TRBV18	-	TGTGCCAGCTCACCACAGGACACTGAAGCTTTCTTT	CASSPQDTEAFF
TRBJ1-5	-	TRBV5-1	TRBD1	TGCGCCAGCAGCTTCGCAGGGGGTTTTGGTCAGCCCCAGCATTTT	CASSFAGGFGQPQHF
TRBJ2-2	few	TRBV7-2	-	TGTGCCAGCAGCCCCTCGCCGGGGAACACCGGGGAGCTGTTTTTT	CASSPSPGNTGELFF
TRBJ1-5	-	TRBV10-3	-	TGTGCCACCGGAGGGGGAGGGAATCAGCCCCAGCATTTT	CATGGGGNQPQHF
TRBJ2-3	few	TRBV5-1	-	TGCGCCAGCAGGCCTCAGGGGTCAGATACGCAGTATTTT	CASRPQGSDTQYF
TRBJ2-1	many	TRBV7-9	-	TGTGCCAGCAGCTTAGTAACAGGACCCCTTTTCTCCTACAATGAGCAGTTCTTC	CASSLVTGPLFSYNEQFF
TRBJ2-1	-	TRBV4-1	-	TGCGCCAGCAGCCAAGAGGCCGGGGTTTCCTGGAATGAGCAGTTCTTC	CASSQEAGVSWNEQFF
TRBJ1-2	many	TRBV20-1	TRBD1	TGCAGTGCTACGGGGACAGGGGCCTATGGCTACACCTTC	CSATGTGAYGYTF
TRBJ2-7	many	TRBV5-1	-	TGCGCCAGCAGCTTGGACCTCGAATACGAGCAGTACTTC	CASSLDLEYEQYF
TRBJ2-4	-	TRBV4-3	-	TGCGCCAGCAGCCAAGATCTGGGCAACATTCAGTACTTC	CASSQDLGNIQYF
TRBJ2-5	few	TRBV29-1	TRBD1	TGCAGCGTTGAAGAATGGACAGGGTCAAAGACCCAGTACTTC	CSVEEWTGSKTQYF
TRBJ2-3	-	TRBV12-3/TRBV12-4	-	TGTGCCAGCAGCAGGGGACAACCACCCACAGATACGCAGTATTTT	CASSRGQPPTDTQYF
TRBJ1-6	many	TRBV7-9	TRBD1	TGTGCCAGCAGCCCTGGGACAGCCGATAATTCACCCCTCCACTTT	CASSPGTADNSPLHF
TRBJ1-1	few	TRBV14	-	TGTGCCAGCAGCCTCCCCGCCCGTACGGACACTGAAGCTTTCTTT	CASSLPARTDTEAFF
TRBJ2-2	many	TRBV27	TRBD1	TGTGCCAGCAGTTTACCGGGACAGGGGTCCACCGGGGAGCTGTTTTTT	CASSLPGQGSTGELFF
TRBJ2-7	few	TRBV18	-	TGTGCCAGCTCACGAGAGTCCGGGGGAGAGCAGTACTTC	CASSRESGGEQYF
TRBJ2-5	few	TRBV12-3/TRBV12-4	TRBD2	TGTGCCAGCAGTTTAACTAGCGTCAGACAAGAGACCCAGTACTTC	CASSLTSVRQETQYF
TRBJ2-3	many	TRBV5-1	TRBD1	TGCGCCAGCAGCTTGAGGACAGGGTCGGATACGCAGTATTTT	CASSLRTGSDTQYF
TRBJ2-7	few	TRBV28	TRBD1	TGTGCCAGCAGCATAGACAGGGGTGCTTACGAGCAGTACTTC	CASSIDRGAYEQYF
TRBJ1-6	-	TRBV7-2	-	TGTGCCAGCAGCTTAAGTCAGACCTATAATTCACCCCTCCACTTT	CASSLSQTYNSPLHF
TRBJ2-6	-	TRBV7-9	-	TGTGCCAGCAGCGTATCGCCGACAGGAATGGGGTCTGGGGCCAACGTCCTGACTTTC	CASSVSPTGMGSGANVLTF
TRBJ1-2	-	TRBV24-1	-	TGTGCCACCAGTGAAGGACAGCCTTATGGCTACACCTTC	CATSEGQPYGYTF
TRBJ2-1	-	TRBV7-8	TRBD1	TGTGCCAGCAGCTCCGGGACAGGGCCCTACAATGAGCAGTTCTTC	CASSSGTGPYNEQFF
TRBJ1-2	-	TRBV7-9	-	TGTGCCAGCAGTTATCCGGGCCTGGAGTGGGGCTACACCTTC	CASSYPGLEWGYTF
TRBJ2-5	few	TRBV7-2	-	TGTGCCAGCAGCTCACAGTCGGGACAAGAGACCCAGTACTTC	CASSSQSGQETQYF
TRBJ2-2	-	TRBV9	-	TGTGCCAGCAGCGTAGCTGGGGGCCCCTCGAACACCGGGGAGCTGTTTTTT	CASSVAGGPSNTGELFF
TRBJ2-7	-	TRBV5-1	-	TGCGCCAGCAGCTTGGGGTCACAGGGTGGCCACGAGCAGTACTTC	CASSLGSQGGHEQYF
TRBJ2-3	-	TRBV29-1	-	TGCAGCGTTGGGCTCAGGTTCACAGATACGCAGTATTTT	CSVGLRFTDTQYF
TRBJ1-2	few	TRBV11-2	TRBD1	TGTGCCAGCAGCTTAGAGGCAGGGGGCTATGGCTACACCTTC	CASSLEAGGYGYTF
TRBJ1-2	-	TRBV7-9	-	TGTGCCAGCAGTCTAGCCTCGGGGGCGGCTAACTATGGCTACACCTTC	CASSLASGAANYGYTF
TRBJ1-4	-	TRBV4-3	-	TGCGCCAGCAGTCAAGATCAATTCCCGGGGGGGAATGAAAAACTGTTTTTT	CASSQDQFPGGNEKLFF
TRBJ1-3	-	TRBV12-3/TRBV12-4	-	TGTGCCAGCAGTTTGGTAGGGGCAAGAAACACCATATATTTT	CASSLVGARNTIYF
TRBJ1-1	few	TRBV2	-	TGTGCCACCCTCGCGACAGCGAACACTGAAGCTTTCTTT	CATLATANTEAFF
TRBJ1-1	few	TRBV3-1	-	TGTGCCAGCAGCCAAGCCCCGAACACTGAAGCTTTCTTT	CASSQAPNTEAFF
TRBJ2-2	few	TRBV20-1	TRBD2	TGCAGTGCTAGACCCACGGGGGGGCCGACCGGGGAGCTGTTTTTT	CSARPTGGPTGELFF
TRBJ1-5	-	TRBV12-3/TRBV12-4	TRBD1	TGTGCCAGCAGGCCAGGGACAGAGCAATTCAATCAGCCCCAGCATTTT	CASRPGTEQFNQPQHF
TRBJ2-1	few	TRBV11-2	TRBD2	TGTGCCAGTACCCCCCAGCGGGGGCCATCCTACAATGAGCAGTTCTTC	CASTPQRGPSYNEQFF
TRBJ2-5	few	TRBV15	TRBD2	TGTGCCACCCGAGTGGGGGGAGCGGGGGATGAGACCCAGTACTTC	CATRVGGAGDETQYF
TRBJ2-7	-	TRBV5-1	TRBD2	TGCGCCAGCAGCATAAGCGGGGGCTACTACGAGCAGTACTTC	CASSISGGYYEQYF
TRBJ2-5	-	TRBV2	-	TGTGCCAGCAGTGAAAGTGAATCTCCAAGGTTTGGGGAGACCCAGTACTTC	CASSESESPRFGETQYF
TRBJ1-2	-	TRBV12-3/TRBV12-4	TRBD1	TGTGCCAGCAGTTTAGGTATAGGACAGGGGAGTGACTATGGCTACACCTTC	CASSLGIGQGSDYGYTF